This entry lists 8 T cell receptor beta chains sequenced from one sample in a study of shared clonotypes between healthy human individuals. Sequencing used immunoSEQ multiplex PCR; TCRdb keeps in-frame clones, though not all of them. The repertoire includes approximately 600,000 clones, around 95% of them detected once, and over 0.095% sits in the top ten. Naivety among CD8 cells was defined by CD45RO negativity and positive CCR7 selection, thereby excluding terminally differentiated effector memory CD45RA+ cells. The sequencing sample was made of naive CD8+ T cells sorted from blood. The receptors were gathered from a woman aged 25 to 39 in good health.

Comment on this clone: Distinct nucleotide sequences in the sample also encode this CDR3. The chain couples TRBV19 to TRBJ2-7; 11 bases agree with TRBD2. The junction had 6 bases not matched to a gene; V was cut back by 6 bases and J by 5 bases. This CDR3 comprises 14 residues. CDR1 is LNHDA and CDR2 is SQIVND in the germline V gene (reference sequence). DNA for the CDR3: TGTGCCAGTAGCACCGGGACTAGCGGAGACGAGCAGTACTTC. Translation: CASSTGTSGDEQYF.

This clone was observed once. The rearrangement uses TRBV4-1 and TRBJ1-3; D is unresolved. CDR3 length equals 14 residues. V was trimmed by 8 bases and J by 2 bases, leaving 13 bases between them. The germline V gene encodes CDR1 MGHRA and CDR2 YSYEKL. The CDR3 DNA follows: TGCGCCAGCGGAGCCGGCCAGGCTGGAAACACCATATATTTT. Translating gives CASGAGQAGNTIYF.

The DNA for the CDR3 is TGTGCCAGTAGTATCCTAGGGACAGGTGATTATGGCAATCAGCCCCAGCATTTT. Encoded protein: CASSILGTGDYGNQPQHF. The chain carries TRBV19 and TRBJ1-5, with 8 positions matching TRBD1. CDR1 and CDR2 (germline): LNHDA, SQIVND (reference sequence). The CDR3 spans 18 residues. V dropped 3 bases and J dropped 2; count of bases not matched to a gene: 12.

The chain links TRBV11-2 to TRBJ1-4; unclear D gene. This CDR3 has 12 amino acids. The V and J ends lost 5 bases and 12 bases respectively, with 13 bases between them. CDR1 is SGHAT and CDR2 is FQNNGV in the germline V gene. The CDR3 here is CASSARRSELFF. The CDR3 DNA reads TGTGCCAGCAGCGCAAGACGTTCGGAACTGTTTTTT. The whole variable domain, remainder taken from reference TRBV11-2 and TRBJ1-4, is EAGVAQSPRYKIIEKRQSVAFWCNPISGHATLYWYQQILGQGPKLLIQFQNNGVVDDSQLPKDRFSAERLKGVDSTLKIQPAKLEDSAVYLCASSARRSELFFGSGTQLSVL.

The J gene is TRBJ1-1, the V gene TRBV19; the match to TRBD1 covers 9 bases. Germline CDR1 and CDR2: LNHDA and SQIVND (reference sequence). The V gene end was trimmed by 6 bases and the J gene end by 1 base; junction bases not matched to a gene: 9. The CDR3 is made up of 16 amino acids. CDR3 region: CASRQDRGMRNTEAFF. The CDR3 DNA follows: TGTGCCAGTAGGCAAGACAGGGGGATGAGGAACACTGAAGCTTTCTTT.

This sequence joins TRBV7-9 and TRBJ2-7; D may be TRBD1 (6 bases). CDR3 size: 13 residues. Germline V gene lookup returns CDR1 SEHNR and CDR2 FQNEAQ (reference sequence). V lost 4 bases to trimming and J lost 3 bases, with 10 bases between them. DNA of the CDR3: TGTGCCAGCAGCTCAGGGGCGCTCTACGAGCAGTACTTC. Residues: CASSSGALYEQYF.

The V gene is TRBV15, the J gene TRBJ2-7; D is perhaps TRBD2 (6 bases). V lost 6 bases and J 4 bases, leaving 19 bases between the germline ends. CDR3 length: 15 amino acids. Germline V CDR1 and CDR2: LNHNV, YYDKDF (reference sequence). CDR3 sequence: CATSEGRSSGYEQYF. In nucleotides, the CDR3 is TGTGCCACCAGTGAGGGTCGGTCCAGCGGGTACGAGCAGTACTTC.

The V call is TRBV28, the J call TRBJ2-7; TRBD2 agrees at 8 bases. Germline-derived CDR1 and CDR2 are MDHEN and SYDVKM. CDR3 size: 14 residues. V gave up 3 bases and J gave up 7 bases; unmatched junction bases: 8. In DNA, the CDR3 is TGTGCCAGCAGTTTCCCGGGAGGGCCGGGGGAGCAGTACTTC. Amino acid sequence: CASSFPGGPGEQYF.